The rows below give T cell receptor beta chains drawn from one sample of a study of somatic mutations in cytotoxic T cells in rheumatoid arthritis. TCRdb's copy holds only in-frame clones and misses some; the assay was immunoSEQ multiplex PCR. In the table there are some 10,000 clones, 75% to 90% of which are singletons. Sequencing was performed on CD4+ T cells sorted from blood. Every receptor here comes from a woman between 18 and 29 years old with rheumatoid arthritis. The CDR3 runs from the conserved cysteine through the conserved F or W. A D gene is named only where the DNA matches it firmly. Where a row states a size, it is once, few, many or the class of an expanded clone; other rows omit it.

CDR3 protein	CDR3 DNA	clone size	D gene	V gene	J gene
CASSTDRAGFTEAFF	TGTGCCAGTAGTACGGACAGGGCAGGATTCACTGAAGCTTTCTTT	NA	TRBD1	TRBV19	TRBJ1-1
CSVGYLATSYNEQFF	TGCAGCGTCGGCTACTTGGCGACATCCTACAATGAGCAGTTCTTC	NA	NA	TRBV29-1	TRBJ2-1
CASSVVGVTDTQYF	TGTGCCAGCAGCGTAGTAGGGGTTACAGATACGCAGTATTTT	NA	NA	TRBV9	TRBJ2-3
CASTLGGRTDTQYF	TGTGCCAGCACCTTGGGTGGGCGCACAGATACGCAGTATTTT	NA	NA	TRBV28	TRBJ2-3
CASSRRLLF	TGTGCCAGCAGCCGCCGACTTTTATTC	NA	NA	TRBV5-8	TRBJ2-7
CASSFWPSGANVLTF	TGTGCCAGCAGCTTTTGGCCTTCTGGGGCCAACGTCCTGACTTTC	NA	NA	TRBV5-6	TRBJ2-6
CASSLPSRRDTEAFF	TGTGCCAGCAGTCTGCCATCCCGAAGAGACACTGAAGCTTTCTTT	NA	NA	TRBV28	TRBJ1-1
CSVDRDRPNYGYTF	TGCAGCGTTGACCGGGACAGACCTAACTATGGCTACACCTTC	NA	TRBD1	TRBV29-1	TRBJ1-2
CASSLSGYLGGYTF	TGTGCCAGCAGTTTAAGCGGTTACTTGGGCGGCTACACCTTC	NA	NA	TRBV27	TRBJ1-2
CASVSSGDKLFF	TGTGCCAGCGTTTCTTCAGGGGACAAACTGTTTTTT	NA	NA	TRBV28	TRBJ1-4
CASSLNTGGVGQPQHF	TGTGCCAGCAGCTTAAATACAGGGGGCGTGGGTCAGCCCCAGCATTTT	NA	TRBD1	TRBV7-8	TRBJ1-5
CASSTPGRTYEQYF	TGTGCCAGTAGTACCCCGGGTCGGACCTACGAGCAGTACTTC	NA	NA	TRBV19	TRBJ2-7
CASVGQGAWAQGYTF	TGTGCCAGCGTGGGACAGGGGGCCTGGGCTCAGGGCTACACCTTC	NA	TRBD1	TRBV25-1	TRBJ1-2
CASSLSRTETQYF	TGTGCCAGCAGTCTATCTAGAACAGAGACCCAGTACTTC	NA	NA	TRBV6-1	TRBJ2-5
CATTGPAGAGELFF	TGTGCCACCACCGGCCCAGCGGGAGCCGGGGAGCTGTTTTTT	NA	TRBD2	TRBV10-3	TRBJ2-2
CASSESGTNEKLFF	TGCGCCAGCAGCGAGTCCGGGACAAATGAAAAACTGTTTTTT	NA	NA	TRBV4-3	TRBJ1-4
CASSTRQGRGNLNYGYTF	TGTGCCAGTAGTACCCGACAGGGCCGAGGGAACCTTAACTATGGCTACACCTTC	NA	TRBD1	TRBV19	TRBJ1-2
CASSTQGNYGYTF	TGTGCCAGTAGTACACAGGGGAACTATGGCTACACCTTC	NA	TRBD1	TRBV19	TRBJ1-2
CASRRTGDGNTIYF	TGTGCCAGCAGGAGGACAGGGGACGGAAACACCATATATTTT	NA	TRBD1	TRBV28	TRBJ1-3
CASSEMAGWYEQYF	TGTGCCAGCAGTGAGATGGCAGGGTGGTACGAGCAGTACTTC	NA	NA	TRBV6-1	TRBJ2-7
CATSRAWGEHSPLHF	TGTGCCACCAGCAGAGCTTGGGGGGAACATTCACCCCTCCACTTT	few	NA	TRBV15	TRBJ1-6
CASMRTAKETQYF	TGTGCCAGCATGAGGACAGCGAAAGAGACCCAGTACTTC	once	NA	TRBV28	TRBJ2-5
CASTLLAGGNEQFF	TGTGCCAGCACTCTACTAGCGGGGGGGAATGAGCAGTTCTTC	NA	TRBD2	TRBV2	TRBJ2-1
CASSLFQNYGYTF	TGTGCCAGCAGCCTCTTCCAGAACTATGGCTACACCTTC	NA	NA	TRBV13	TRBJ1-2
CASSLQGATEAFF	TGTGCCAGCAGTTTGCAGGGGGCAACTGAAGCTTTCTTT	NA	TRBD1	TRBV6-6	TRBJ1-1
CASSEYFGTGSSYEQYF	TGTGCCAGCAGTGAATATTTCGGGACAGGGAGCTCCTACGAGCAGTACTTC	NA	TRBD1	TRBV25-1	TRBJ2-7
CSARRDPSRGDTQYF	TGCAGCGCCAGAAGGGACCCCTCAAGGGGGGATACGCAGTATTTT	NA	NA	TRBV29-1	TRBJ2-3
CASSLRDSSYEQYF	TGCGCCAGCAGCTTACGGGACAGCTCCTACGAGCAGTACTTC	few	TRBD1	TRBV5-1	TRBJ2-7
CASSERQGATGELFF	TGTGCCAGCTCAGAACGACAGGGGGCCACCGGGGAGCTGTTTTTT	NA	TRBD1	TRBV18	TRBJ2-2
CASSGRGYGYTF	TGTGCCAGCAGTGGCAGGGGGTATGGCTACACCTTC	NA	TRBD1	TRBV28	TRBJ1-2
CASSLDRPTNTGELFF	TGCGCCAGCAGCTTGGACAGGCCCACGAACACCGGGGAGCTGTTTTTT	NA	NA	TRBV5-1	TRBJ2-2
CASSPFTGELFF	TGCGCCAGCAGCCCTTTCACCGGGGAGCTGTTTTTT	NA	NA	TRBV5-1	TRBJ2-2
CASSLGSLNEKLFF	TGTGCCAGCAGCTTAGGTAGCCTAAATGAAAAACTGTTTTTT	NA	NA	TRBV7-2	TRBJ1-4
CASSDMWSVGTEAFF	TGTGCCAGCAGTGATATGTGGTCCGTCGGCACTGAAGCTTTCTTT	NA	NA	TRBV2	TRBJ1-1
CASSPDARHTGELFF	TGTGCCAGCAGCCCGGATGCTAGACACACCGGGGAGCTGTTTTTT	once	NA	TRBV6-5	TRBJ2-2
CASSPDRGRIYEQYF	TGTGCCAGTAGTCCGGACAGGGGGCGTATATACGAGCAGTACTTC	NA	TRBD1	TRBV19	TRBJ2-7
CASSPGGRGDYNEQFF	TGTGCCAGCAGCCCAGGGGGGCGGGGGGACTACAATGAGCAGTTCTTC	once	NA	TRBV5-4	TRBJ2-1
CASTPRTGPETQYF	TGTGCCAGCACCCCCCGTACAGGGCCCGAGACCCAGTACTTC	NA	NA	TRBV7-2	TRBJ2-5
CASSDDPGNEQFF	TGTGCCAGCAGTGACGACCCAGGGAATGAGCAGTTCTTC	NA	NA	TRBV6-5	TRBJ2-1
CATSSRLGALNYGYTF	TGTGCCACCAGCAGTCGGTTGGGGGCGCTCAACTATGGCTACACCTTC	NA	NA	TRBV15	TRBJ1-2
CASSPDRKAFF	TGTGCCAGCAGCCCCGACAGGAAAGCTTTCTTT	NA	NA	TRBV6-6	TRBJ1-1
CASSQLGGTDNSPLHF	TGCGCCAGCAGCCAACTTGGAGGGACAGACAATTCACCCCTCCACTTT	once	TRBD1	TRBV4-3	TRBJ1-6
CASSRSGSVSYEQYF	TGTGCCAGCTCACGTAGCGGCTCCGTCTCCTACGAGCAGTACTTC	NA	NA	TRBV18	TRBJ2-7
CASSPPAPGADTQYF	TGTGCCAGCTCACCACCGGCCCCCGGGGCAGATACGCAGTATTTT	once	NA	TRBV18	TRBJ2-3
CASTHPSGAGTEAFF	TGCGCCAGCACCCATCCTTCAGGGGCTGGCACTGAAGCTTTCTTT	NA	NA	TRBV5-1	TRBJ1-1